This T cell receptor (beta chain) stems from a study of control samples from healthy donors and cancer patients. Assay used: immunoSEQ multiplex PCR; TCRdb lists only in-frame clones, some missing. The sample shows 60,000 to 100,000 clones, 70% to 90% of them seen only once. The germline V gene has CDR1 SQVTM and CDR2 ANQGSEA. This CDR3 region has 13 residues. V trimming: 7 bases; J trimming: 1 base; junction bases outside the gene matches: 3. Sample: blood. This sequence was found in a man aged 50 or older in good health. The V gene is TRBV29-1, the J gene TRBJ2-2; 7 positions agree with TRBD2. In nucleotides, the CDR3 is TGCAGCGCGGGGGGTTGGAACACCGGGGAGCTGTTTTTT. This sequence encodes CSAGGWNTGELFF.